The rows below give T cell receptor beta chains drawn from one sample of a study of T cell responses to AZD1222 COVID-19 vaccine. Profiling relied on immunoSEQ multiplex PCR, and the TCRdb table lists in-frame clones only, not all of them. In the table there are 95,000 to 150,000 clones, around 85% of which are singletons. Sequenced material: peripheral blood, taken on day 0 of AZD1222 vaccination. These receptors originate from an adult in good health. CDR3s include the opening cysteine and the closing phenylalanine or tryptophan. The order of the fields is J gene, D gene, V gene, clone size, CDR3 DNA, CDR3 protein. The D gene is left open where the match is weak. Rows give clone size only sometimes, using once, few, many, or a class for an expanded clone.

j_gene: TRBJ2-7
d_gene: TRBD1
v_gene: TRBV6-5
abundance: -
CDR3nt: TGTGCCAGCAGTTTACAGGGGGGAGGTTACGAGCAGTACTTC
CDR3aa: CASSLQGGGYEQYF

j_gene: TRBJ1-2
d_gene: -
v_gene: TRBV20-1
abundance: once
CDR3nt: TGCAGTGCCCAGACAGACTATGGCTACACCTTC
CDR3aa: CSAQTDYGYTF

j_gene: TRBJ1-2
d_gene: -
v_gene: TRBV4-3
abundance: -
CDR3nt: TGCGCCAGCAGCCAAGGGACTTTAGGGGGGTTGTCGCGCTACACCTTC
CDR3aa: CASSQGTLGGLSRYTF

j_gene: TRBJ2-7
d_gene: TRBD2
v_gene: TRBV2
abundance: -
CDR3nt: TGTGCCAGCAGTGACGTCAGGAAGCGGGGGAAAAGCGAGCAGTACTTC
CDR3aa: CASSDVRKRGKSEQYF

j_gene: TRBJ1-3
d_gene: TRBD1
v_gene: TRBV4-2
abundance: many
CDR3nt: TGTGCCAGCAGCCTAGGTCTGAACAGGGGTGCTGGAAACACCATATATTTT
CDR3aa: CASSLGLNRGAGNTIYF

j_gene: TRBJ1-5
d_gene: TRBD1
v_gene: TRBV19
abundance: -
CDR3nt: TGTGCCAGTAGTACGACCAGGGGGCGCGGTCTCGGTCATTTT
CDR3aa: CASSTTRGRGLGHF

j_gene: TRBJ1-1
d_gene: -
v_gene: TRBV7-3
abundance: few
CDR3nt: TGTGCCAGCAGCCTGGACAGTGGGAACACTGAAGCTTTCTTT
CDR3aa: CASSLDSGNTEAFF

j_gene: TRBJ1-2
d_gene: TRBD1
v_gene: TRBV2
abundance: many
CDR3nt: TGTGCCAGCAGTAGGGACAGCCTCTATGGCTACACCTTC
CDR3aa: CASSRDSLYGYTF

j_gene: TRBJ2-5
d_gene: -
v_gene: TRBV3-1/TRBV3-2
abundance: -
CDR3nt: TGTGCCAGCAGCCCCCAAAGACAGTCACAAGAGACCCAGTACTTC
CDR3aa: CASSPQRQSQETQYF

j_gene: TRBJ2-1
d_gene: TRBD2
v_gene: TRBV6-4
abundance: -
CDR3nt: TGTGCCAGCAGTGTTAGCGGGGGGCCCTACAATGAGCAGTTCTTC
CDR3aa: CASSVSGGPYNEQFF

j_gene: TRBJ2-7
d_gene: TRBD1
v_gene: TRBV12-3/TRBV12-4
abundance: -
CDR3nt: TGTGCCAGCAGTCCACCAGACAGGGTCCGATTCTACTTC
CDR3aa: CASSPPDRVRFYF

j_gene: TRBJ2-2
d_gene: -
v_gene: TRBV5-1
abundance: -
CDR3nt: TGCGCCAGCAGCTTGGCCCTAGCCGTGGGCGGGGAGCTGTTTTTT
CDR3aa: CASSLALAVGGELFF

j_gene: TRBJ1-4
d_gene: -
v_gene: TRBV7-2
abundance: -
CDR3nt: TGTGCCAGCAGCTTAGCGTACGGCACTAATGAAAAACTGTTTTTT
CDR3aa: CASSLAYGTNEKLFF

j_gene: TRBJ2-2
d_gene: -
v_gene: TRBV18
abundance: -
CDR3nt: TGTGCCAGCTCGTCCACAAGGAACACCGGGGAGCTGTTTTTT
CDR3aa: CASSSTRNTGELFF

j_gene: TRBJ2-1
d_gene: -
v_gene: TRBV5-4
abundance: -
CDR3nt: TGTGCCACCGCCAGGGCCACCTCCAATGAGCAGTTCTTC
CDR3aa: CATARATSNEQFF

j_gene: TRBJ2-2
d_gene: TRBD1
v_gene: TRBV27
abundance: -
CDR3nt: TGTGCCAGCAGTTTAAGGGGACAGTTTAGGGCCACCGGGGAGCTGTTTTTT
CDR3aa: CASSLRGQFRATGELFF

j_gene: TRBJ1-5
d_gene: -
v_gene: TRBV18
abundance: -
CDR3nt: TGTGCCAGCTCCCCAAGTCCTATTAGCAATCAGCCCCAGCATTTT
CDR3aa: CASSPSPISNQPQHF

j_gene: TRBJ1-4
d_gene: -
v_gene: TRBV6-1
abundance: -
CDR3nt: TGTGCCAGCAGTGATCGATTACGCAGGGCTAATGAAAAACTGTTTTTT
CDR3aa: CASSDRLRRANEKLFF

j_gene: TRBJ2-1
d_gene: -
v_gene: TRBV6-4
abundance: -
CDR3nt: TGTGCCAGCAGTGACTCCGACACCAATGAGCAGTTCTTC
CDR3aa: CASSDSDTNEQFF

j_gene: TRBJ2-1
d_gene: TRBD1
v_gene: TRBV4-3
abundance: -
CDR3nt: TGCGCCAGCAGCCAAGATCATTTAACAGGGGGCTCCTACAATGAGCAGTTCTTC
CDR3aa: CASSQDHLTGGSYNEQFF

j_gene: TRBJ1-1
d_gene: TRBD1
v_gene: TRBV28
abundance: -
CDR3nt: TGTGCCAGCAGTTTAGCGAGGACAGGGGGAACTGAAGCTTTCTTT
CDR3aa: CASSLARTGGTEAFF

j_gene: TRBJ1-4
d_gene: TRBD1
v_gene: TRBV4-3
abundance: -
CDR3nt: TGCGCCAGCAGCCAAGAGTTAGACAGGGGTCGTGCTAATGAAAAACTGTTTTTT
CDR3aa: CASSQELDRGRANEKLFF

j_gene: TRBJ2-4
d_gene: -
v_gene: TRBV3-1/TRBV3-2
abundance: -
CDR3nt: TGTGCCAGCAGCCCCACCCCGAAAGCGCTAGGGGTGGCCAAAAACATTCAGTACTTC
CDR3aa: CASSPTPKALGVAKNIQYF

j_gene: TRBJ2-5
d_gene: TRBD2
v_gene: TRBV4-2
abundance: -
CDR3nt: TGTGCCAGCAGCCAGGGACTAGCGAGCCAGACCCAGTACTTC
CDR3aa: CASSQGLASQTQYF

j_gene: TRBJ2-3
d_gene: TRBD2
v_gene: TRBV5-1
abundance: -
CDR3nt: TGCGCCAGCAGCCCGGGACTAGCGGGGGCAGATACGCAGTATTTT
CDR3aa: CASSPGLAGADTQYF